This is a list of T cell receptor beta chains from one sample in a study of blood T cells in healthy people across ages. TCRdb re-analysed the 5' RACE reads in MiXCR, keeping a single row per CDR3 protein. Found here are 1.5 million or so distinct CDR3 sequences, 40% to 45% of them singletons; the top ten hold more than 4%. Sequencing was performed on blood. These receptors were taken from a woman aged 18 to 35 in good health. CDR3s include the opening cysteine and the closing phenylalanine or tryptophan. Fields, in order: V gene, J gene, D gene, clone size, CDR3 DNA, CDR3 protein. D genes are given only for firm matches. A clone size is listed for some rows: how often the clone was seen (once, few, many), or a class if it is expanded.

>TRBV27|TRBJ2-5|.|few
TGTGCCAGCAGTAGCCCCATGGAGACCCAGTACTTC
CASSSPMETQYF
>TRBV28|TRBJ2-3|TRBD1|.
TGTGCCAGCAGTCCCTACAGGGGTTGGGATACGCAGTATTTT
CASSPYRGWDTQYF
>TRBV29-1|TRBJ2-2|TRBD2|few
TGCAGCGTTGGACTAGCGGGAGTGTACACCGGGGAGCTGTTTTTT
CSVGLAGVYTGELFF
>TRBV4-3|TRBJ1-4|.|once
TGCGCCAGCAGCCAAGAACTGTTTTTT
CASSQELFF
>TRBV20-1|TRBJ1-5|.|few
TGCAGTGCTAGACGAAACGGTTATAGCAATCAGCCCCAGCATTTT
CSARRNGYSNQPQHF
>TRBV20-1|TRBJ2-3|.|few
TGCAGTGCTCGGGGCTGGGGGGATACGCAGTATTTT
CSARGWGDTQYF
>TRBV6-2/TRBV6-3|TRBJ1-1|.|.
TGTGCCAGCCACGGGGGGGGAATGAACACTGAAGCTTTCTTT
CASHGGGMNTEAFF
>TRBV25-1|TRBJ2-3|.|.
TGTGCCAGCAGTGACCGGCCCTCCTCGGATACGCAGTATTTT
CASSDRPSSDTQYF
>TRBV20-1|TRBJ2-1|.|.
TGCAGTGCTACCGTTGGGACCACTAGGGATGAGCAGTTCTTC
CSATVGTTRDEQFF
>TRBV10-1|TRBJ2-1|.|.
TGCGCCAGCAGTGAATCAGCACCGAGCTCCTACAATGAGCAGTTCTTC
CASSESAPSSYNEQFF
>TRBV27|TRBJ2-1|TRBD2|few
TGTGCCAGCAATAGCGGGTTGGGGAATGAGCAGTTCTTC
CASNSGLGNEQFF
>TRBV10-3|TRBJ2-3|TRBD2|.
TGTGCCATCAGAGGGACTAGCGGGAGGTCAGATACGCAGTATTTT
CAIRGTSGRSDTQYF
>TRBV12-3/TRBV12-4|TRBJ2-1|TRBD1|.
TGTGCCAGCAGTTTAGGGACAGGGACCAATGAGCAGTTCTTC
CASSLGTGTNEQFF
>TRBV4-1|TRBJ1-2|TRBD1|.
TGCGCCAGCAGCCACGATAGGGGGGGAGACAGGGGCCTCTATGGCTACACCTTC
CASSHDRGGDRGLYGYTF
>TRBV7-9|TRBJ2-2|TRBD2|.
TGTGCCAGCAGCTTCCAGCCAGCGGGGCGCACCGGGGAGCTGTTTTTT
CASSFQPAGRTGELFF
>TRBV15|TRBJ2-2|.|.
TGTGCCACCAGAGGTCTAGCAGGAAGAAACACCGGGGAGCTGTTTTTT
CATRGLAGRNTGELFF
>TRBV20-1|TRBJ1-1|TRBD1|.
TGCAGTGCCAGGACAGGCCTTATGAACACTGAAGCTTTCTTT
CSARTGLMNTEAFF
>TRBV11-2|TRBJ2-1|TRBD2|few
TGTGCCAGCAGCTTAGCCGGGACTAGCCCGTACAATGAGCAGTTCTTC
CASSLAGTSPYNEQFF
>TRBV25-1|TRBJ2-7|TRBD1|few
TGTGCCAGCAGTGGGCCGGGACAGGTTGACTACGAGCAGTACTTC
CASSGPGQVDYEQYF
>TRBV24-1|TRBJ1-1|.|few
TGTGCCACCAGTGATTCCACGGTAACTGAAGCTTTCTTT
CATSDSTVTEAFF
>TRBV6-2/TRBV6-3|TRBJ1-5|TRBD1|.
TGTGCCAGCAGTGCCCCCAAGGACAGGGCTCAGCTCCAGCATTTT
CASSAPKDRAQLQHF
>TRBV4-2|TRBJ2-3|TRBD2|few
TGTGCCAGCAGCCAGGCCCCCTTTACTAGCGGAACTAGCACAGATACGCAGTATTTT
CASSQAPFTSGTSTDTQYF
>TRBV12-3/TRBV12-4|TRBJ1-5|.|.
TGTGCCAGCAGTGACACGGGATCCCTTCGAGGTACCCAGCATTTT
CASSDTGSLRGTQHF
>TRBV5-1|TRBJ2-1|TRBD1|.
TGCGCCAGCTACAGGGGTGGGACCTACAATGAGCAGTTCTTC
CASYRGGTYNEQFF
>TRBV10-3|TRBJ1-2|.|few
TGTGCCATCAGTGTGGGGGACGTCCTGGGCGGCTACACCTTC
CAISVGDVLGGYTF
>TRBV7-2|TRBJ2-7|TRBD1|few
TGTGCCAGCAGCTTAATCCGGGACAGGGCTTACGAGCAGTACTTC
CASSLIRDRAYEQYF
>TRBV7-9|TRBJ2-5|TRBD1|.
TGTGCCAGCAGGCCGGGACAGGGTCAAGAGACCCAGTACTTC
CASRPGQGQETQYF
>TRBV12-3/TRBV12-4|TRBJ2-3|TRBD2|.
TGTGTCAGCAGTTTATTTCGACTAGCGATAGATACGCAGTATTTT
CVSSLFRLAIDTQYF
>TRBV4-3|TRBJ2-7|TRBD1|few
TGCGCCAGCAGCCAGGGCTCAGGGGGATTCCTCGAGCAGTACTTC
CASSQGSGGFLEQYF
>TRBV5-1|TRBJ1-2|.|.
TGCGCCAGCAGCTTGGATGGGGTTGACTATGGCTACACCTTC
CASSLDGVDYGYTF
>TRBV20-1|TRBJ2-1|TRBD2|.
TGCAGTGGTATAGCGGGAGGGCCGAGCGATGAGCAGTTCTTC
CSGIAGGPSDEQFF
>TRBV27|TRBJ2-7|.|.
TGTGCCAGCAGTTTAAGGGGTTCTCACGAGCAGTACTTC
CASSLRGSHEQYF
>TRBV12-3/TRBV12-4|TRBJ2-1|TRBD2|.
TGTGCCAGCAGTCTCAAGCGGGGGGTTAGTCAAAATGAGCAGTTCTTC
CASSLKRGVSQNEQFF
>TRBV7-9|TRBJ2-7|.|few
TGTGCCAGCAGAGATCTAGCGAACTCCTACGAGCAGTACTTC
CASRDLANSYEQYF
>TRBV9|TRBJ2-4|.|.
TGTGCCAGCAGCGTAGTCGGAATTCGGGGCTGTTGTTTGGGCATTCAGTACTTC
CASSVVGIRGCCLGIQYF
>TRBV14|TRBJ2-7|.|few
TGTGCCAGCAGCCAGGACTCAGGGCGACCCGAGCAGTACTTC
CASSQDSGRPEQYF
>TRBV4-3|TRBJ2-2|.|few
TGCGCCAGCAGCCAAGATAGTACATGGATAGCGAACACCGGGGAGCTGTTTTTT
CASSQDSTWIANTGELFF
>TRBV20-1|TRBJ2-1|TRBD2|few
TGCAGTGCTAAGACTAGCGGGCATAAGGATGAGCAGTTCTTC
CSAKTSGHKDEQFF
>TRBV7-2|TRBJ2-7|.|.
TGTGCCAGCAGCAACCCTCAGGGCTGGAGGTCCTACGAGCAGTACTTC
CASSNPQGWRSYEQYF
>TRBV29-1|TRBJ2-5|.|once
TGCAGCGCCTCGGCCAGGGAGGTCAGAGAGCAGTACTTC
CSASAREVREQYF
>TRBV4-3|TRBJ1-5|.|.
TGCGCCAGCAGTACACCCAGAACCGTATATAATCAGCCCCAGCATTTT
CASSTPRTVYNQPQHF
>TRBV9|TRBJ1-2|.|few
TGTGCCAGCAGCACTCCCGGGGGCTACACCTTC
CASSTPGGYTF
>TRBV5-4|TRBJ1-2|.|few
TGTGCCAGCAGCTTCGGAGGGGCCCCCTACTATGGCTACACCTTC
CASSFGGAPYYGYTF
>TRBV29-1|TRBJ2-3|.|few
TGCAGCGTTCGAGGGGGGATGGCGGGCCAGGCTAGCACAGATACGCAGTATTTT
CSVRGGMAGQASTDTQYF
>TRBV20-1|TRBJ1-2|.|.
TGCAGTGCAACGAGGGGGGCTTATGGCTACACCTTC
CSATRGAYGYTF
>TRBV7-2|TRBJ2-3|TRBD2|.
TGTGCCAGCAGCTTATATGCACTAGCGGGGGGGGTAACAGATACGCAGTATTTT
CASSLYALAGGVTDTQYF
>TRBV9|TRBJ2-7|.|.
TGTGCCAGCAGCTTAGAGGGGAACTCCTACAATGAGCAGTACTTC
CASSLEGNSYNEQYF
>TRBV20-1|TRBJ2-3|.|.
TGCAGTGCTAGAGCCCTGTTCGGAACAGCAGATACGCAGTATTTT
CSARALFGTADTQYF
>TRBV20-1|TRBJ2-4|.|.
TGCAGTGCTAGCCTGGGGTCACGGGGAGACATTCAGTACTTC
CSASLGSRGDIQYF
>TRBV12-3/TRBV12-4|TRBJ2-1|.|few
TGTGCCAGCAGTCAGACTAGAGTCGCCTACAATGAGCAGTTCTTC
CASSQTRVAYNEQFF
>TRBV20-1|TRBJ1-6|.|few
TGCAGTGCTAGTTCGCGGGGAAGCAATTCACCCCTCCACTTT
CSASSRGSNSPLHF
>TRBV10-3|TRBJ2-5|.|few
TGTGCCATCAGTGAGTCGTTAGGGGAGGTTGAGACCCAGTACTTC
CAISESLGEVETQYF
>TRBV20-1|TRBJ1-2|.|once
TGCAGTGCTAGGAAAGGGGAAGACTCTAACTATGGCTACACCTTC
CSARKGEDSNYGYTF
>TRBV12-3/TRBV12-4|TRBJ2-7|.|.
TGTGCCAGCAGTTTAACGGCCCAATTTACCGGGACAACGTACGAGCAGTACTTC
CASSLTAQFTGTTYEQYF
>TRBV27|TRBJ2-1|.|.
TGTGCCAGCAGTTTCGTAGGCGAAGAGACCCAGTTCTTC
CASSFVGEETQFF
>TRBV5-1|TRBJ1-1|.|.
TGCGCCAGCAGCCTTACACAAGGAACGAACACTGAAGCTTTCTTT
CASSLTQGTNTEAFF
>TRBV10-3|TRBJ2-7|.|.
TGTGCCATCAGTGACACAGGGCCCTACGAGCAGTACTTC
CAISDTGPYEQYF
>TRBV7-2|TRBJ2-7|TRBD2|.
TGTGCCAGCAGCTTAGCCCCGGGACTAGGGTACGAGCAGTACTTC
CASSLAPGLGYEQYF
>TRBV28|TRBJ2-1|TRBD2|.
TGTGCCAGCAGTTACTTCCTTACTAGCGGAGTCTACAATGAGCAGTTCTTC
CASSYFLTSGVYNEQFF
>TRBV7-2|TRBJ2-4|TRBD2|few
TGTGCCAGCAGTTTAGGGACTAGCGGGGTCAAAAACATTCAGTACTTC
CASSLGTSGVKNIQYF